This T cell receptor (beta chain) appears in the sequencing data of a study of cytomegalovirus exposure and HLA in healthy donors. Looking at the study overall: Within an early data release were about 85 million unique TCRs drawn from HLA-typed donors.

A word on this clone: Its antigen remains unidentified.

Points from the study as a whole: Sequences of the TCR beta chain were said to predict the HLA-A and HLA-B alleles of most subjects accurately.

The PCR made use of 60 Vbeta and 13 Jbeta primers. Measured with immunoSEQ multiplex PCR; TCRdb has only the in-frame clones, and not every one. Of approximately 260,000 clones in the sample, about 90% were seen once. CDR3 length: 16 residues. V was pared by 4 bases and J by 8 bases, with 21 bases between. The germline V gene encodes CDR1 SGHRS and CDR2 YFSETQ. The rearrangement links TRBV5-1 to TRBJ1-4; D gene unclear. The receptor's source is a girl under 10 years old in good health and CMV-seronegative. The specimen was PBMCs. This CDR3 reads CASSKTTGSLEEKLFF. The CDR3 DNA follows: TGCGCCAGCAGCAAGACGACCGGGAGTCTGGAGGAAAAACTGTTTTTT.